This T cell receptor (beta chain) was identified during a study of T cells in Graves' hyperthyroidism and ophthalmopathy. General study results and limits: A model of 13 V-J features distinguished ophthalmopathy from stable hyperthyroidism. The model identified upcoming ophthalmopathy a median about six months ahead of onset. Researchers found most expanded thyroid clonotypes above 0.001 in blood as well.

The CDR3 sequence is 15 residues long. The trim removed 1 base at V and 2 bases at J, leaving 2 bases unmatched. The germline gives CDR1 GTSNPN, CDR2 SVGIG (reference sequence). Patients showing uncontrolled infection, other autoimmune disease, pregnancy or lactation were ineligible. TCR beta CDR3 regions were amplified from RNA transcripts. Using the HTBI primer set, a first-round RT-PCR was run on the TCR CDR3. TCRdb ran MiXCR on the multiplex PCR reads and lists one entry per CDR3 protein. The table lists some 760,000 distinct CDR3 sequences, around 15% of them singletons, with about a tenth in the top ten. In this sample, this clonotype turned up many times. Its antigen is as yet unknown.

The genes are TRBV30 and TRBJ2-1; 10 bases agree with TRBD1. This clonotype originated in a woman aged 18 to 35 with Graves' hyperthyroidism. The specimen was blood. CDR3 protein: CAWSGQGAAYNEQFF. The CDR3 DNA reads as TGTGCCTGGAGTGGACAGGGGGCCGCCTACAATGAGCAGTTCTTC.